A selection of T cell receptor beta chains follows, all from one sample in a study of T cells in Graves' hyperthyroidism and ophthalmopathy. TCRdb independently ran MiXCR on the multiplex PCR reads; one entry per CDR3 protein. The sample lists 300,000 to 450,000 distinct CDR3 sequences; approximately 15% were seen once. The sequencing sample was made of blood. The receptors come from a woman aged 18-30 years with Graves' hyperthyroidism that later progressed to Graves' ophthalmopathy. Both conserved end residues are part of each CDR3. Fields, in order: J gene, clone size, CDR3 length, V gene, D gene, CDR3 protein, CDR3 DNA. D genes are given only for firm matches. Not every row has a clone size; where given, it reads once, few, many or a size class.

TRBJ2-1 many 12 TRBV5-1 . CASSSTTPLQFF TGCGCCAGCAGCTCTACGACTCCCCTACAGTTCTTC
TRBJ1-2 few 13 TRBV29-1 TRBD1 CSVILQGNYGYTF TGCAGCGTTATACTACAGGGGAACTATGGCTACACCTTC
TRBJ2-5 many 14 TRBV6-2/TRBV6-3 . CASIFGGGEETQYF TGTGCCAGCATCTTCGGGGGTGGGGAAGAGACCCAGTACTTC
TRBJ2-5 few 13 TRBV11-3 . CASSLQGAETQYF TGTGCCAGCAGCTTACAGGGTGCGGAGACCCAGTACTTC
TRBJ2-7 . 14 TRBV30 TRBD1 CASTGAVGGYEQYF TGTGCCTCCACAGGGGCCGTTGGGGGATACGAGCAGTACTTC
TRBJ1-1 few 16 TRBV4-2 TRBD1 CASSPAGGGADTEAFF TGTGCCAGCAGCCCTGCGGGAGGGGGCGCGGACACTGAAGCTTTCTTT
TRBJ2-3 few 17 TRBV28 TRBD1 CASSTTRTGGDTDTQYF TGTGCCAGCAGTACCACGCGGACAGGGGGAGACACAGATACGCAGTATTTT
TRBJ2-1 few 17 TRBV10-3 TRBD2 CAISERGGTSANNEQFF TGTGCCATCAGTGAGCGAGGGGGGACTAGCGCAAACAATGAGCAGTTCTTC
TRBJ2-1 many 12 TRBV7-2 . CASSLEVGGQFF TGTGCCAGCAGCTTAGAGGTTGGAGGGCAGTTCTTC
TRBJ2-5 . 10 TRBV20-1 . CSAYAETQYF TGCAGTGCCTACGCCGAGACCCAGTACTTC
TRBJ2-1 . 20 TRBV13 TRBD1 CASSPRTGGLGGGIYNEQFF TGTGCCAGCAGCCCCCGGACAGGGGGGTTAGGGGGAGGAATCTACAATGAGCAGTTCTTC
TRBJ1-5 many 14 TRBV2 . CASSDAGLDQPQHF TGTGCCAGCAGTGACGCAGGGTTGGATCAGCCCCAGCATTTT
TRBJ2-7 . 13 TRBV29-1 TRBD1 CSVTETGGYEQYF TGCAGCGTTACAGAGACAGGGGGCTACGAGCAGTACTTC
TRBJ1-6 . 14 TRBV28 TRBD1 CASGRTGFNSPLHF TGTGCCAGCGGCAGGACAGGGTTTAATTCACCCCTCCACTTT
TRBJ2-3 . 15 TRBV10-1 TRBD1 CASSPLDRGNDTQYF TGCGCCAGCAGTCCGTTGGACAGGGGTAATGATACGCAGTATTTT
TRBJ1-2 many 14 TRBV6-2/TRBV6-3 . CASSNTGHGYGYTF TGTGCCAGCAGCAACACGGGACACGGCTATGGCTACACCTTC
TRBJ1-5 many 14 TRBV12-3/TRBV12-4 . CASSSPTSGGPQHF TGTGCCAGCAGTTCTCCGACATCGGGGGGGCCCCAGCATTTT
TRBJ2-1 . 16 TRBV7-9 TRBD2 CASSLGAGVDYNEQFF TGTGCCAGCAGCTTAGGAGCGGGAGTGGATTACAATGAGCAGTTCTTC
TRBJ2-1 many 15 TRBV7-2 . CASSLLVANYNEQFF TGTGCCAGCAGCTTATTGGTAGCGAACTACAATGAGCAGTTCTTC
TRBJ2-5 many 15 TRBV12-3/TRBV12-4 TRBD2 CASLGLAGEGETQYF TGTGCCAGCCTGGGACTAGCGGGAGAAGGGGAGACCCAGTACTTC
TRBJ2-7 many 12 TRBV5-1 . CASSLDRSEQYF TGCGCCAGCAGCTTGGACAGAAGCGAGCAGTACTTC
TRBJ2-1 . 11 TRBV29-1 . CSVDSIPEQFF TGCAGCGTTGACTCGATCCCTGAGCAGTTCTTC
TRBJ1-6 . 13 TRBV27 . CASSLFRGSPLHF TGTGCCAGCAGTTTATTTCGGGGCTCACCCCTCCACTTT
TRBJ2-3 . 14 TRBV5-1 . CASRSRSSTDTQYF TGCGCCAGCAGGAGCAGGAGCTCCACAGATACGCAGTATTTT
TRBJ1-2 many 13 TRBV27 TRBD1 CASRLGTGDGYTF TGTGCCAGCCGGTTGGGGACAGGGGATGGCTACACCTTC
TRBJ2-3 few 15 TRBV20-1 . CSASPTLTNTDTQYF TGCAGTGCTAGCCCCACTCTGACAAACACAGATACGCAGTATTTT
TRBJ1-2 many 15 TRBV12-3/TRBV12-4 TRBD1 CASHGQGVINYGYTF TGTGCCAGCCACGGACAGGGAGTAATTAACTATGGCTACACCTTC
TRBJ2-2 few 15 TRBV27 . CASSLFAPNTGELFF TGTGCCAGCAGTTTATTTGCCCCGAACACCGGGGAGCTGTTTTTT
TRBJ2-1 . 14 TRBV5-5 . CASSLVDSYNEQFF TGTGCCAGCAGCTTGGTAGACAGCTACAATGAGCAGTTCTTC
TRBJ1-1 many 13 TRBV6-1 . CASRAAGPTEAFF TGTGCCAGCAGGGCGGCAGGGCCCACTGAAGCTTTCTTT
TRBJ2-7 . 13 TRBV18 . CASSPYRAHEQYF TGTGCCAGCTCACCATACAGGGCGCACGAGCAGTACTTC
TRBJ1-4 . 14 TRBV19 TRBD1 CASRVTGTNEKLFF TGTGCCAGTAGGGTGACAGGGACTAATGAAAAACTGTTTTTT
TRBJ1-6 many 16 TRBV7-8 . CASSLAGTAYNSPLHF TGTGCCAGCAGCTTAGCCGGGACGGCCTATAATTCACCCCTCCACTTT
TRBJ2-5 many 15 TRBV27 TRBD2 CASSSYSGSSETQYF TGTGCCAGCAGTTCCTACAGCGGGAGTAGCGAGACCCAGTACTTC
TRBJ2-7 many 13 TRBV20-1 . CSVQTGSSYEQYF TGCAGTGTTCAGACCGGCAGCTCCTACGAGCAGTACTTC
TRBJ2-2 . 14 TRBV20-1 TRBD1 CSASKGAGTGELFF TGCAGTGCTAGTAAGGGGGCGGGCACCGGGGAGCTGTTTTTT
TRBJ1-3 few 18 TRBV15 TRBD1 CATSGSPGQPYSGNTIYF TGTGCCACCAGCGGATCTCCGGGACAGCCGTACTCTGGAAACACCATATATTTT
TRBJ2-5 . 19 TRBV5-1 TRBD2 CASSLALTSGRPGMETQYF TGCGCCAGCAGCTTGGCCCTGACTAGCGGGAGGCCAGGTATGGAGACCCAGTACTTC
TRBJ2-1 . 18 TRBV27 TRBD2 CASSPLAGATPPYNEQFF TGTGCCAGCAGCCCACTAGCGGGAGCAACCCCCCCCTACAATGAGCAGTTCTTC
TRBJ2-7 . 15 TRBV5-1 TRBD1 CASSLDWTGSYEQYF TGCGCCAGCAGCTTGGATTGGACAGGAAGCTACGAGCAGTACTTC
TRBJ2-1 . 15 TRBV10-3 TRBD1 CAISSPRDRINEQFF TGTGCCATCAGTTCCCCCCGGGACAGGATCAATGAGCAGTTCTTC
TRBJ2-1 many 15 TRBV7-9 . CASSFSVEGIGEQFF TGTGCCAGCAGCTTTAGCGTAGAAGGGATCGGTGAGCAGTTCTTC
TRBJ2-1 many 16 TRBV27 TRBD2 CASSPGLAGVSNEQFF TGTGCCAGCAGTCCCGGACTAGCGGGAGTATCCAATGAGCAGTTCTTC